By share, the clone carrying this T cell receptor (beta chain) ranks as large. The data were taken from a study of T cells in localized non-small cell lung cancer. The method was immunoSEQ multiplex PCR; TCRdb's version includes in-frame clones alone and lacks a portion of them. The sample carries tens of thousands of clones, 80% to 85% recorded once. The CDR3 covers 15 residues. V lost 0 bases and J 2 bases, leaving 11 bases between the germline ends. Germline CDR1 reads MNHNY; CDR2 reads SVGAGI (reference sequence). The TCR originated in a man between 40 and 70 years old with stage III lung adenocarcinoma. The sample consisted of peripheral blood mononuclear cells, taken before any cancer treatment. This sequence joins TRBV6-6 and TRBJ2-7, with unresolved D. CDR3 DNA sequence: TGTGCCAGCAGTTACTCGACTGGGCGCGCCTACGAGCAGTACGTC. Translation: CASSYSTGRAYEQYV.